Presented here are 12 T cell receptor beta chains from one specimen sequenced in a study of cytomegalovirus exposure and HLA in healthy donors. Both 60 Vbeta primers and 13 Jbeta primers went into the PCR. The data were produced by immunoSEQ multiplex PCR, yet TCRdb's version contains in-frame clones alone and is incomplete. The sample lists about 190,000 clones, over 75% occurring once. Sequencing input: PBMCs. The receptor set was obtained from a man between 40 and 49 years old in good health and CMV-seropositive.

A few counts support this clone. This chain uses TRBV6-5 with TRBJ1-2, with TRBD1 identical over 7 bases. Germline V gene sequence: CDR1 MNHEY, CDR2 SVGAGI. With 6 bases clipped from V and 3 bases from J, the junction kept 4 bases outside the gene matches. The CDR3 is made up of 13 amino acids. CDR3 nucleotide sequence: TGTGCCAGCAGGGAAACAGGGGACTATGGCTACACCTTC. Its protein is CASRETGDYGYTF.

V gene TRBV11-2 combines with J gene TRBJ2-1; 7 bases agree with TRBD2. This CDR3 contains 14 residues. Germline V CDR1 and CDR2: SGHAT, FQNNGV. V shed 3 bases, J shed 2 bases, and the junction held 1 base outside the gene matches. CDR3 in DNA: TGTGCCAGCAGCTTCGCGGGGGCCTACAATGAGCAGTTCTTC. Protein: CASSFAGAYNEQFF.

This chain connects TRBV12-5 to TRBJ2-3, with 13 bases matching TRBD2. Unmatched junction bases numbered 10, after V lost 5 bases and J lost 5 bases. The CDR3 is 17 amino acids. Per the germline V gene, CDR1 is LGHNT and CDR2 is FRNRAP. CDR3 protein: CASGLPLGLAGRDTQYF. CDR3 nucleotides: TGTGCTAGTGGTCTCCCTTTGGGACTAGCGGGGAGAGATACGCAGTATTTT.

The gene calls are TRBV5-6 and TRBJ2-3, with 7 bases fitting TRBD1. Trimming at V came to 4 bases and at J to 1 base, leaving 3 bases not matched to a gene. From germline, CDR1 is SGHDT and CDR2 YYEEEE. This CDR3 region has 14 residues. The CDR3 loop reads CASSAGQGTDTQYF. Written as DNA, the CDR3 is TGTGCCAGCAGCGCCGGACAGGGCACAGATACGCAGTATTTT.

The V gene is TRBV10-3, the J gene TRBJ2-7, with 7 bases matching TRBD2. Germline V gives CDR1 ENHRY, CDR2 SYGVKD. V shed 8 bases and J 3 bases; nucleotides not matched to a gene: 7. There are 13 residues in the CDR3. In nucleotides, the CDR3 is TGTGCCATCCAACTTGGGGGGGACTACGAGCAGTACTTC. Translation: CAIQLGGDYEQYF.

The chain recombines TRBV5-1 with TRBJ2-7, with D perhaps matching TRBD1 (6 bases). Trimming shortened V by 8 bases and J by 5 bases, and 14 bases separated the two germline ends. CDR1 and CDR2 (germline): SGHRS, YFSETQ. The CDR3 sequence is 12 residues long. CDR3 in amino acids: CASSTGRNEQYF. The CDR3 nucleotides are TGCGCCAGTTCGACAGGCCGCAACGAGCAGTACTTC.

The V call is TRBV27, the J call TRBJ2-1, with 8 bases lining up with TRBD1. Germline V gene data show CDR1 as MNHEY and CDR2 as SMNVEV (reference sequence). The CDR3 length is 15 residues. V dropped 6 bases and J dropped 3; count of bases not matched to a gene: 7. The CDR3 nucleotides read TGTGCCAGCAGACCTCCAGGGGGCCTCTACAATGAGCAGTTCTTC. It is translated as CASRPPGGLYNEQFF.

The chain is built from TRBV30 and TRBJ1-3; D uncertain. From germline, CDR1 is GTSNPN and CDR2 SVGIG (reference sequence). V lost 4 bases and J 4 bases, leaving 8 bases between the germline ends. This CDR3 contains 12 residues. CDR3: CAWNYFGNTIYF. The CDR3 region has the DNA TGTGCCTGGAACTATTTCGGAAACACCATATATTTT.

The V call is TRBV27, the J call TRBJ1-5; no clear D gene. Per germline, CDR1 MNHEY and CDR2 SMNVEV (reference sequence). Trimming left V 1 base short and J 1 base short, with 8 bases between. The CDR3 covers 15 residues. As DNA, the CDR3 is TGTGCCAGCAGTTTATTTAGTACGAGCAATCAGCCCCAGCATTTT. This encodes CASSLFSTSNQPQHF.

The chain recombines TRBV7-9 with TRBJ2-3, with TRBD2 as a possible D gene (5 bases). Germline V gives CDR1 SEHNR, CDR2 FQNEAQ (reference sequence). V was shortened by 9 bases and J by 2 bases, with 12 bases between the two germline ends. The CDR3 loop spans 13 amino acids. CDR3 nucleotide sequence: TGTGCCAGACCGGGGAGACCCACAGATACGCAGTATTTT. Its protein product is CARPGRPTDTQYF.

The chain is built from TRBV11-3 and TRBJ2-3, with D possibly matching TRBD2 (6 bases). V shed 4 bases and J shed 3 bases, with 17 bases lying between them. The CDR3 is 16 amino acids. Germline CDR1 reads SGHNT; CDR2 reads YENEEA. CDR3 protein: CASSSQLRGMTDTQYF. CDR3 sequence (DNA): TGTGCCAGCAGCTCCCAGCTGCGGGGCATGACAGATACGCAGTATTTT. The variable domain in full, completed from reference TRBV11-3 and TRBJ2-3, reads EAGVVQSPRYKIIEKKQPVAFWCNPISGHNTLYWYLQNLGQGPELLIRYENEEAVDDSQLPKDRFSAERLKGVDSTLKIQPAELGDSAVYLCASSSQLRGMTDTQYFGPGTRLTVL.

The CDR3 sequence is CASSFGTGAYEQYF. CDR3 sequence (DNA): TGTGCCAGCAGTTTTGGGACAGGGGCCTACGAGCAGTACTTC. The gene calls are TRBV28 and TRBJ2-5, with 10 nucleotides matching TRBD1. The closer fit of TRBJ2-7 to the DNA end suggests the J call may be wrong. The length of the CDR3 is 14 residues. Per germline, CDR1 MDHEN and CDR2 SYDVKM.